This T cell receptor (beta chain) was sequenced during a study of T-cell memory formation after mild COVID-19. This clonotype was seen many times. TCRdb re-analysed the 5' RACE reads in MiXCR, keeping a single row per CDR3 protein. The data contain approximately 300,000 distinct CDR3 sequences, 15% to 20% of them singletons. The sequence came from a man younger than 35 who had mild COVID-19 (a few samples of this study predate the infection). Cell type and time point are not known. The sample comprised PBMCs or a T cell subset sorted from them (not recorded which).

CDR3 region: CASSSRQQETQYF. The CDR3 region has the DNA TGTGCCAGCAGTTCTCGACAGCAAGAGACCCAGTACTTC. This chain connects TRBV12-3 or TRBV12-4 to TRBJ2-5, with D possibly matching TRBD1 (5 bases). The CDR3 sequence is 13 residues long. Trimming removed 4 bases from V and 2 bases from J, with 8 bases in between.